The TCR beta chain under discussion was sequenced for a study of radiation and T cells in renal cell carcinoma. This clone has just one count. Stated time point: blood 4 weeks post-SBRT, at nephrectomy. Indicated treatment: 15 Gy SBRT to primary tumor, nephrectomy 4 weeks later. The assay was immunoSEQ multiplex PCR, and TCRdb's table has in-frame clones only and misses some. The data show 150,000 to 200,000 clones, about 88% seen once. The receptor was derived from a woman between 50 and 59 years old with renal cell carcinoma. This specimen consisted of blood, obtained from a patient whose treatment included radiotherapy and nephrectomy.

As DNA, the CDR3 is TGTGCCAGTAGTATTGGGGGGGGACCCGAAGAGACCCAGTACTTC. This gives the protein CASSIGGGPEETQYF. The chain joins TRBV19 to TRBJ2-5, with 7 bases matching TRBD2. The ends lost 3 bases at V and 3 bases at J; junction bases unmatched: 7. This CDR3 is built from 15 residues. CDR1 and CDR2 (germline): LNHDA, SQIVND (reference sequence).